This TCR beta chain was documented in a study of a mutant IDH1 vaccine in newly diagnosed glioma (dated by TCRdb to the early 2020s). With regard to the full study: Vaccination started 4-6 weeks after radiotherapy alone, or was given together with temozolomide cycles in the groups whose treatment included chemotherapy. Before enrollment, patients had received standard therapy of radiotherapy alone, temozolomide alone, or radiochemotherapy with temozolomide; most received the combination. For exploratory analyses, about 25 treated patients had longitudinal TCRB deep sequencing done wherever samples were available. Six visits were used for peripheral blood collection: V03 (baseline), V05, V07, V10, V12 and V13. Of the roughly 30 treated patients, 62.5% were male and about 40% were female, and a mean age of 40.4 years was recorded. The week-35 safety follow-up took place at visit V12, and the week-47 end of study took place at visit V13.

As concerns this clone: Its antigen remains unidentified. The sample holds no much larger clone one base away, and base qualities are not on file.

The time point label here, explained by the study, means: week 35, safety follow-up. Each vaccine dose was 300 ug of a 20-mer mutant IDH1 peptide in Montanide, given subcutaneously with topical imiquimod. Eight vaccinations were administered to patients in weeks 1, 3, 5, 7, 11, 15, 19 and 23, corresponding to visits V03 through V10. Donors had newly diagnosed WHO grade 3 or 4 IDH1-mutant astrocytomas with loss of nuclear ATRX. The samples were drawn from NOA16, a multicentre, single-arm, open-label phase I trial in Germany that tested a mutant IDH1 peptide vaccine in humans for the first time. Genomic DNA for TCRB sequencing was isolated from EDTA blood with the DNeasy Blood and Tissue Kit. Libraries were constructed by the immunoSEQ multiplex PCR assay. Rearranged TCR beta chain sequences were amplified with the hsTCRB Kit following the manufacturer's protocol. An Illumina MiSeq was used to sequence the TCRB libraries. Per the authors' processing: Demultiplexing, trimming and gene mapping were performed with the kit vendor's proprietary platform. TCRdb carries this immuneACCESS record with in-frame sequences only. Its versions omit some clonotypes, under half of them owing to an unresolved V gene in the studies checked, with the rest unexplained. The V and J calls and clone size were taken over from that table, and D and trimming were inferred from the DNA. The sample table shows some 48,000 clones, and less than 80% are seen once. Jointly, the top ten make up 12% of the sample.

Study-wide findings and limitations: The authors noted that analyses of patient blood samples could not be reproduced because of sample limitations. Across multiple MHC alleles, vaccine-induced immune responses were seen in 85% to 95% of patients. No apparent relationship was observed between pseudoprogression and alterations in the top peripheral T cell clonotypes detected by TCRB sequencing. Availability determined which PBMC samples were chosen for TCRB deep sequencing.

V and J are truncated by 5 bases and 2 bases respectively, leaving an intervening sequence of 14 bases. The CDR3 sequence holds 15 residues, the cysteine and phenylalanine included. Left in the record is the CDR3 DNA by itself, 45 bases read in frame from the first base. The germline V gene (reference sequence) supplies CDR1 LNHNV and CDR2 YYDKDF. The rearranged segments are TRBV15 and TRBJ2-3; no D gene can be assigned with confidence. The source was PBMCs, collected from a glioma patient whose treatment included an IDH1 peptide vaccine. The source of this sequence is a man in his forties or fifties with glioma. The nucleotide sequence reads TGTGCCACCAGCCGTTCAGACGGGCCCACAGATACGCAGTATTTT. This is translated as CATSRSDGPTDTQYF.